This T cell receptor (beta chain) was found in a study of T cells in Graves' hyperthyroidism and ophthalmopathy. This clonotype was detected a few times. It was considered stable Graves' hyperthyroidism when ophthalmopathy did not progress within 18 months. Authors of the study amplified TCR beta CDR3 regions from RNA transcripts. The primer set for the first-round RT-PCR of the TCR CDR3 was HTBI. TCRdb reprocessed the multiplex PCR reads via MiXCR and lists one record per CDR3 protein. The table includes approximately 400,000 distinct CDR3 sequences, 15% to 18% detected once. This TCR was sampled from a woman between 18 and 29 years old with Graves' hyperthyroidism. Sequencing was carried out using blood.

CDR3 bases: TGTGCCAGCAGAGAAGACAGCTACGAGCAGTACTTC. Residues: CASREDSYEQYF. The chain has TRBV12-3 or TRBV12-4 and TRBJ2-7; the D gene is possibly TRBD1 (5 bases). V was cut by 6 bases and J by 3 bases, with 9 bases left in between. The CDR3 is 12 amino acids.